Listed below are T cell receptor beta chains from one sample, sequenced in a study of cytomegalovirus exposure and HLA in healthy donors. The assay was immunoSEQ multiplex PCR, and TCRdb's table has in-frame clones only and misses some. The table records approximately 120,000 clones, approximately 74% of them present only once. The specimen sequenced was PBMCs. The receptor source for this set is a man aged 35-49 years in good health and CMV-seropositive. Each CDR3 is given with its conserved first and last residue. A D gene is named only where the DNA matches it firmly. Some rows mark clone size as missing; the rest say once, few, many or name a class of expanded clone.

D,V,size,J,CDR3,DNA
NA,TRBV15,NA,TRBJ1-4,CATSRDPYRLLFF,TGTGCCACCAGCAGAGACCCGTATAGACTGCTGTTTTTT
NA,TRBV4-1,NA,TRBJ1-6,CASSQQTVSSYNSPLHF,TGCGCCAGCAGCCAGCAGACAGTAAGCTCCTATAATTCACCCCTCCACTTT
NA,TRBV7-9,few,TRBJ2-5,CASSPDRQETQYF,TGTGCCAGCAGTCCTGACAGGCAAGAGACCCAGTACTTC
NA,TRBV7-9,once,TRBJ2-6,CASSHYDRISSSGANVLTF,TGTGCCAGCAGCCACTACGACAGGATAAGTAGCTCTGGGGCCAACGTCCTGACTTTC
NA,TRBV6-1,NA,TRBJ2-7,CASSEVPGVYEQYF,TGTGCCAGCAGTGAAGTCCCGGGGGTCTACGAGCAGTACTTC
NA,TRBV2,medium-sized,TRBJ1-4,CASRNIGTTNEKLFF,TGTGCCAGCAGGAATATCGGGACAACTAATGAAAAACTGTTTTTT
TRBD1,TRBV10-3,few,TRBJ2-7,CAISDNLQGSNLDEQYF,TGTGCCATCAGTGATAATTTACAGGGGAGTAACTTAGACGAGCAGTACTTC
TRBD1,TRBV7-2,NA,TRBJ2-5,CASSLGGGQGEETQYF,TGTGCCAGCAGCTTAGGAGGGGGACAGGGAGAAGAGACCCAGTACTTC
TRBD1,TRBV6-1,NA,TRBJ2-7,CASSAPSGTGVPYEQYF,TGTGCCAGCAGTGCCCCCAGCGGGACAGGGGTCCCCTACGAGCAGTACTTC
TRBD2,TRBV6-1,NA,TRBJ2-3,CAIRDPGLATDTQYF,TGTGCCATACGTGACCCGGGACTAGCAACAGATACGCAGTATTTT
NA,TRBV11-2,many,TRBJ1-5,CASSPKPQHF,TGTGCCAGCAGCCCCAAGCCCCAGCATTTT
NA,TRBV7-2,NA,TRBJ1-1,CASSLGRGGKQAFF,TGTGCCAGCAGCTTAGGCAGGGGCGGAAAACAAGCTTTCTTT
NA,TRBV29-1,once,TRBJ1-1,CSVRQGLDTEAFF,TGCAGCGTTAGGCAGGGGCTTGACACTGAAGCTTTCTTT
TRBD1,TRBV30,NA,TRBJ1-5,CAWSRDRDDQPQHF,TGTGCCTGGAGTCGGGACAGGGACGATCAGCCCCAGCATTTT
TRBD1,TRBV14,few,TRBJ1-2,CASSKDRVISGYTF,TGTGCCAGCAGCAAGGACAGGGTTATTTCTGGCTACACCTTC
TRBD1,TRBV6-6,NA,TRBJ2-7,CASSPQGASYEQYF,TGTGCCAGCAGTCCACAGGGGGCCTCCTACGAGCAGTACTTC
NA,TRBV19,once,TRBJ1-5,CASSMGGNQPQHF,TGTGCCAGTAGTATGGGAGGGAATCAGCCCCAGCATTTT
NA,TRBV28,NA,TRBJ2-7,CASRPPPNGGIAYEQYF,TGTGCCAGCAGACCCCCTCCGAACGGAGGGATTGCCTACGAGCAGTACTTC
NA,TRBV27,few,TRBJ1-2,CASSFRGANYGYTF,TGTGCCAGCAGTTTTCGGGGGGCAAACTATGGCTACACCTTC
NA,TRBV29-1,NA,TRBJ1-2,CSAKSQDGYTF,TGCAGCGCCAAATCTCAGGATGGCTACACCTTC
TRBD1,TRBV15,NA,TRBJ2-2,CATSRDSFGQGNTGELFF,TGTGCCACCAGCAGAGATAGTTTTGGACAGGGGAACACCGGGGAGCTGTTTTTT
TRBD2,TRBV5-1,NA,TRBJ2-7,CASSLGPSGGYEQYF,TGCGCCAGCAGCTTGGGCCCTAGCGGGGGCTACGAGCAGTACTTC
NA,TRBV29-1,NA,TRBJ2-7,CSVGTGTYEQYF,TGCAGCGTTGGGACTGGCACCTACGAGCAGTACTTC
NA,TRBV5-1,NA,TRBJ2-1,CASSSLWAVSLHYNEQFF,TGCGCCAGCAGTTCCTTATGGGCCGTGAGCCTACACTACAATGAGCAGTTCTTC
NA,TRBV11-3,NA,TRBJ2-1,CASSLGRSANEQFF,TGTGCCAGCAGCTTAGGGAGGTCTGCGAATGAGCAGTTCTTC
NA,TRBV4-1,NA,TRBJ2-3,CASSQDRGSDSTDTQYF,TGCGCCAGCAGCCAAGATCGTGGTAGCGACAGCACAGATACGCAGTATTTT
NA,TRBV4-1,NA,TRBJ2-7,CASSQDRVREQYF,TGCGCCAGCAGCCAAGACAGGGTTCGGGAGCAGTACTTC
TRBD1,TRBV10-3,many,TRBJ2-3,CAISESPGQGTDTQYF,TGTGCCATCAGTGAGTCCCCGGGACAGGGCACAGATACGCAGTATTTT
TRBD1,TRBV5-1,NA,TRBJ1-2,CASRITGQGSGGYTF,TGCGCCAGCAGGATTACGGGACAGGGCTCAGGTGGCTACACCTTC
TRBD1,TRBV5-1,NA,TRBJ1-4,CASSFGTGGLPNEKLFF,TGCGCCAGCAGCTTTGGGACAGGGGGCCTTCCTAATGAAAAACTGTTTTTT
NA,TRBV28,NA,TRBJ1-1,CASSLFSERAFF,TGTGCCAGCAGTTTATTCAGTGAAAGAGCTTTCTTT
NA,TRBV29-1,NA,TRBJ1-2,CSVEDRGRGRGGYGYTF,TGCAGCGTTGAAGATCGAGGGAGAGGGAGGGGAGGCTATGGCTACACCTTC
NA,TRBV5-4,NA,TRBJ2-7,CASSYPDQDEQYF,TGTGCCAGCAGCTACCCTGATCAGGACGAGCAGTACTTC
TRBD2,TRBV2,NA,TRBJ2-2,CASRGGTRAGELFF,TGTGCCAGCCGAGGCGGGACTAGGGCCGGGGAGCTGTTTTTT
NA,TRBV5-1,NA,TRBJ2-1,CASSLASNPFQFF,TGCGCCAGCAGCTTGGCCTCTAACCCCTTCCAGTTCTTC
TRBD1,TRBV5-1,NA,TRBJ1-5,CASSLSPTGVGNQPQHF,TGCGCCAGCAGCTTGTCCCCCACAGGGGTCGGCAATCAGCCCCAGCATTTT
NA,TRBV10-2,once,TRBJ2-5,CASSGGTNQETQYF,TGCGCCAGCAGTGGGGGCACAAACCAAGAGACCCAGTACTTC
NA,TRBV7-3,NA,TRBJ2-7,CASSLQSAGGPYEQYF,TGTGCCAGCAGCTTACAATCGGCAGGGGGGCCCTACGAGCAGTACTTC
NA,TRBV19,few,TRBJ1-3,CASSLQVVDGGNTIYF,TGTGCCAGTAGTCTACAGGTCGTCGACGGTGGAAACACCATATATTTT
TRBD2,TRBV6-5,NA,TRBJ2-1,CAAPGAGGHEQFF,TGTGCCGCACCTGGGGCGGGGGGCCATGAGCAGTTCTTC
TRBD2,TRBV25-1,few,TRBJ2-3,CASSAWGTSGADTQYF,TGTGCCAGCAGTGCCTGGGGGACTAGCGGAGCAGATACGCAGTATTTT
TRBD2,TRBV5-1,NA,TRBJ2-5,CASSWSSGETQYF,TGCGCCAGCAGCTGGTCTAGCGGGGAGACCCAGTACTTC
NA,TRBV27,NA,TRBJ2-3,CASSYYRGTDTQYF,TGTGCCAGCAGTTATTACAGGGGCACAGATACGCAGTATTTT
TRBD2,TRBV7-2,few,TRBJ2-7,CASSSRMTSGYEQYF,TGTGCCAGCAGCTCTCGGATGACTAGCGGGTACGAGCAGTACTTC
TRBD2,TRBV9,NA,TRBJ2-1,CASSPYSLGRASNEQFF,TGTGCCAGCAGCCCCTATTCATTAGGGAGGGCATCCAATGAGCAGTTCTTC
NA,TRBV6-5,NA,TRBJ2-5,CASSYGGGRETQYF,TGTGCCAGCAGTTACGGTGGGGGCAGGGAGACCCAGTACTTC
NA,TRBV11-2,NA,TRBJ1-6,CASSLRGNNSPLHF,TGTGCCAGCAGCTTACGGGGTAATAATTCACCCCTCCACTTT
NA,TRBV5-4,NA,TRBJ2-1,CASSPQGIGNEQFF,TGTGCCAGCAGCCCGCAGGGAATTGGCAATGAGCAGTTCTTC
NA,TRBV28,NA,TRBJ1-3,CASSPLAGNVNTIYF,TGTGCCAGCAGTCCCCTGGCAGGGAATGTAAACACCATATATTTT